The 10 T cell receptor beta chains below were found in one sample sequenced in a study of beta chain features in type 1 diabetes. Their recognized antigens are unknown. Notes on the study in general: TCRB CDR3 length was moderately but significantly reduced in all four CD4+ subsets of Type 1 diabetes patients.

Expressed TCRB transcripts were sequenced because the isolated RNA had all been reverse transcribed beforehand. The data were produced by immunoSEQ multiplex PCR, yet TCRdb's version contains in-frame clones alone and is incomplete. Of approximately 250,000 clones listed, approximately 16% are singletons. Input material: naive CD4+ T cells from blood. The receptors derive from a man younger than 45 with type 1 diabetes.

This clone was counted a few times. The V and J genes are TRBV30 and TRBJ1-5; D is perhaps TRBD1 (5 bases). Germline values: CDR1 GTSNPN, CDR2 SVGIG (reference sequence). The CDR3 is 17 residues long. Trimming took off 2 bases at V and 6 bases at J, with 23 bases between the two ends. The CDR3 sequence is CAWSRTRVQGTGQPQHF. CDR3 bases: TGTGCCTGGAGTCGTACTCGTGTTCAGGGAACAGGTCAGCCCCAGCATTTT.

This clone was found a few times. This chain joins TRBV2 and TRBJ2-3; the D is unclear. The germline V and J ends were trimmed by 5 bases and 4 bases, with 7 bases remaining between them. The CDR3 loop spans 12 amino acids. Germline V gene sequence: CDR1 SNHLY, CDR2 FYNNEI. CDR3 bases: TGTGCCAGCAGTTCACAAGCAGATACGCAGTATTTT. This codes for CASSSQADTQYF.

This clone has more than one count but fewer than ten. The rearrangement uses TRBV27 and TRBJ2-7; 8 nucleotides line up with TRBD2. Trimming cost V 8 bases and J 1 base; bases outside gene matches: 4. Germline V gene data show CDR1 as MNHEY and CDR2 as SMNVEV (reference sequence). The CDR3 sequence is 13 residues long. Here the CDR3 DNA reads TGTGCCAGCGGCCTAGCGGGTTCCTACGAGCAGTACTTC. Its protein is CASGLAGSYEQYF.

This chain links TRBV7-9 with TRBJ2-1; TRBD2 might be the D (5 bases). The CDR3 has 15 residues. Deletions cut 5 bases from V and 0 bases from J, with 11 bases between. The germline V gene encodes CDR1 SEHNR and CDR2 FQNEAQ (reference sequence). The CDR3 loop is CASSVLETSYNEQFF. The CDR3 DNA reads TGTGCCAGCAGCGTACTAGAAACCTCCTACAATGAGCAGTTCTTC.

The chain is built from TRBV30 and TRBJ1-5, with D possibly being TRBD1 (5 bases). Looked up from germline, CDR1 is GTSNPN and CDR2 is SVGIG (reference sequence). V was clipped by 5 bases and J by 3 bases, with 11 bases between them. The CDR3 sequence is 13 residues long. As DNA, the CDR3 is TGTGCCTGGGCCGAGACAGACAATCAGCCCCAGCATTTT. It is translated as CAWAETDNQPQHF.

This clone has more than one count but fewer than ten. J is TRBJ2-1 and V is TRBV28; 10 bases agree with TRBD2. CDR1 and CDR2 (germline): MDHEN, SYDVKM. V lost 8 bases to trimming and J lost 4 bases; unmatched junction nucleotides: 5. The CDR3 has 14 amino acids. The CDR3 DNA is TGTGCCAGCTGGACTAGCGGAGAATACAATGAGCAGTTCTTC. This codes for CASWTSGEYNEQFF.

This clone was seen a few times. This chain joins TRBV6-5 and TRBJ2-7; 11 bases agree with TRBD1. The CDR3 is 15 amino acids. CDR1 is MNHEY and CDR2 is SVGAGI in the germline V gene. V was clipped by 6 bases and J by 5 bases; unmatched bases: 9. The CDR3 region is CASRDGTGGSNEQYF. CDR3 nucleotides: TGTGCCAGCAGAGATGGGACAGGGGGTAGTAACGAGCAGTACTTC.

The V and J genes are TRBV7-9 and TRBJ1-1; no definite D call. Per the germline V gene, CDR1 is SEHNR and CDR2 is FQNEAQ (reference sequence). CDR3 length equals 12 residues. Trimming removed 5 bases from V and 8 bases from J, with 12 bases in between. The CDR3 is CASSEGYIEAFF. The DNA for the CDR3 is TGTGCCAGCAGCGAAGGGTACATAGAAGCTTTCTTT. Drawing the rest from reference TRBV7-9 and TRBJ1-1, the complete variable domain is DTGVSQNPRHKITKRGQNVTFRCDPISEHNRLYWYRQTLGQGPEFLTYFQNEAQLEKSRLLSDRFSAERPKGSFSTLEIQRTEQGDSAMYLCASSEGYIEAFFGQGTRLTVV.

This clone turned up a few times. V and J are TRBV27 and TRBJ1-2; no reliable D call. This CDR3 has 14 amino acids. Germline loops: CDR1 MNHEY, CDR2 SMNVEV (reference sequence). With 6 bases removed from V and 8 bases from J, the gap between germline ends came to 19 bases. CDR3 bases: TGTGCCAGCAGCCGGGTGGAGAGGAGTTGGGGCTACACCTTC. Its protein is CASSRVERSWGYTF.

V usage is TRBV29-1 and J usage is TRBJ2-3; the match to TRBD2 covers 12 bases. Trimming took 7 bases from V and 0 from J; bases not matched to a gene: 2. CDR1 SQVTM and CDR2 ANQGSEA come from the germline V gene. This CDR3 comprises 14 residues. For the CDR3, the DNA is TGCAGCGCGACTAGCGGGGGAAGCACAGATACGCAGTATTTT. Amino acids: CSATSGGSTDTQYF.